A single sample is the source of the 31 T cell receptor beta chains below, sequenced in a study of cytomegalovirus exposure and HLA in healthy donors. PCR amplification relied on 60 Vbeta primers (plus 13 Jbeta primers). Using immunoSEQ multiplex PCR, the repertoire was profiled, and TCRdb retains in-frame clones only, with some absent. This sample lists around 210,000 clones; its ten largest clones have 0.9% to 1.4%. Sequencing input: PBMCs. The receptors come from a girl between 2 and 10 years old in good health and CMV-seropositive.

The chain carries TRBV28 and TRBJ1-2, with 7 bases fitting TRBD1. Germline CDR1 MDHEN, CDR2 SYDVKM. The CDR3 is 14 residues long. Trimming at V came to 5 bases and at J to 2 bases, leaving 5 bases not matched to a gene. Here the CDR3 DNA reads TGTGCCAGCAGTCGCCCGGACAGGAACTATGGCTACACCTTC. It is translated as CASSRPDRNYGYTF.

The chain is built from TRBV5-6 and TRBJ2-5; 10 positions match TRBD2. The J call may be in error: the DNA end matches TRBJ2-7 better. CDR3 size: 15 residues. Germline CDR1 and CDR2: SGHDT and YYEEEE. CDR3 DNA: TGTGCCAGCAGCCGAGGGACTAGCGCTTCCTACGAGCAGTACTTC. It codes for CASSRGTSASYEQYF.

CDR3: CASSAWGTGDGNTIYF. CDR3 in DNA: TGTGCCAGCAGCGCTTGGGGGACAGGGGACGGAAACACCATATATTTT. The gene calls are TRBV28 and TRBJ1-3; TRBD1 matches at 10 bases. Per the germline V gene, CDR1 is MDHEN and CDR2 is SYDVKM. The CDR3 is made up of 16 amino acids. Trimming cost V 6 bases and J 4 bases; bases outside gene matches: 9.

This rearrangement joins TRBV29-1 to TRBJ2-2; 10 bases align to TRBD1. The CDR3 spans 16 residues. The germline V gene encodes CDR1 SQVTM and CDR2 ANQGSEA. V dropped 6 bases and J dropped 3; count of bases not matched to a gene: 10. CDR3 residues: CSVFKRDRGHTGELFF. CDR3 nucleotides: TGCAGCGTATTTAAAAGGGACAGGGGCCACACCGGGGAGCTGTTTTTT.

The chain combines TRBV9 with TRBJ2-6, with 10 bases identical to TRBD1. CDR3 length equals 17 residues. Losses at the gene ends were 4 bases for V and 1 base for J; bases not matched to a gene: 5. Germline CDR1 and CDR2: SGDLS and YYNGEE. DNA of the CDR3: TGTGCCAGCAGCCACGGACAGGGGGTGTCTGGGGCCAACGTCCTGACTTTC. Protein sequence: CASSHGQGVSGANVLTF.

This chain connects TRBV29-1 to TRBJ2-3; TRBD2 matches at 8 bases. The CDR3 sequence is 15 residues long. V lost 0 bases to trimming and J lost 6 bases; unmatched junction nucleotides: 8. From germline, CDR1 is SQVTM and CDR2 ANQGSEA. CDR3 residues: CSVEDRGGSGDTQYF. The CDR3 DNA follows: TGCAGCGTTGAAGATCGGGGGGGCTCCGGGGATACGCAGTATTTT.

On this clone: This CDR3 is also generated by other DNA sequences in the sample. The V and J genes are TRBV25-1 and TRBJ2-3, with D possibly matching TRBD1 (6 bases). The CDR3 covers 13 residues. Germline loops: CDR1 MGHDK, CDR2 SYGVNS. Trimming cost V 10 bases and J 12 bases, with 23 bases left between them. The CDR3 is CATKNPAGDKQYF. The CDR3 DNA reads TGTGCCACTAAAAATCCGGCAGGGGATAAACAGTATTTT.

CDR3 sequence reads: CASALDRGAYEQYF. DNA of the CDR3: TGTGCCAGCGCCCTGGACAGGGGGGCCTACGAGCAGTACTTC. This rearrangement joins TRBV27 to TRBJ2-7; 10 bases line up with TRBD1. Losses at the gene ends were 8 bases for V and 2 bases for J; bases not matched to a gene: 6. CDR1 and CDR2 (germline): MNHEY, SMNVEV (reference sequence). The CDR3 runs 14 residues.

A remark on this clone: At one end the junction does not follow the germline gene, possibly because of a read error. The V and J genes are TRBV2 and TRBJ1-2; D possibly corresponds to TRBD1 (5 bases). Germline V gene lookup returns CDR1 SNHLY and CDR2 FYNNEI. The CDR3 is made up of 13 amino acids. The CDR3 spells CASSEVGGDGYTF. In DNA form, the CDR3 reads TGTGCCAGCAGCGAAGTCGGAGGGGATGGCTACACCTTC. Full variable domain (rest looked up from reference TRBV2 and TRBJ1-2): EPEVTQTPSHQVTQMGQEVILRCVPISNHLYFYWYRQILGQKVEFLVSFYNNEISEKSEIFDDQFSVERPDGSNFTLKIRSTKLEDSAMYFCASSEVGGDGYTFGSGTRLTVV.

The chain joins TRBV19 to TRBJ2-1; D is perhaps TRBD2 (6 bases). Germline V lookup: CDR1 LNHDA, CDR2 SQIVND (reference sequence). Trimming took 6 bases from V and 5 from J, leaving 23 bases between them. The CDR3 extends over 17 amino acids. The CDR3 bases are TGTGCCAGTAGCGGATTCTTAGGAGGGGTTACGAACAATGAGCAGTTCTTC. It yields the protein CASSGFLGGVTNNEQFF.

CDR3 residues: CASSSFGRGNVNSPLHF. The CDR3 DNA sequence: TGTGCCAGCAGCTCCTTCGGGAGGGGGAATGTCAATTCACCCCTCCACTTT. The J gene is TRBJ1-6, the V gene TRBV7-2, with D possibly matching TRBD1 (6 bases). This CDR3 is built from 17 residues. V dropped 4 bases and J dropped 7 bases, with 20 bases sitting between them. Germline assignment: CDR1 SGHTA and CDR2 FQGNSA.

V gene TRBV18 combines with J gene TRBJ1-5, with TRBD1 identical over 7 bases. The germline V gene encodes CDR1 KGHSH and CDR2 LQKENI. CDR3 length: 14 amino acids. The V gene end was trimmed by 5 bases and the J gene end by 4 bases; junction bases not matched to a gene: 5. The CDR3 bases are TGTGCCAGCTCAGAAGGGGGCGTAAATCAGCCCCAGCATTTT. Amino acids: CASSEGGVNQPQHF.

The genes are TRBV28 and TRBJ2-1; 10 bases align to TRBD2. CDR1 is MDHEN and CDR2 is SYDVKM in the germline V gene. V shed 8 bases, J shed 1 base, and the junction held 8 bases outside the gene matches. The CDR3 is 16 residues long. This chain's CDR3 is CASLELAGGSYNEQFF. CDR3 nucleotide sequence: TGTGCCAGCTTAGAGTTAGCGGGAGGATCCTACAATGAGCAGTTCTTC.

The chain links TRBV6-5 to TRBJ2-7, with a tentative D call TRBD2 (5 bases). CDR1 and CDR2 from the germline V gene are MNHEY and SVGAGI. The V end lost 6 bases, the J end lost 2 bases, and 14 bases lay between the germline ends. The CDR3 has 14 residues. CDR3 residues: CASRRREIPYEQYF. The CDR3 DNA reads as TGTGCCAGCAGGAGAAGGGAGATCCCCTACGAGCAGTACTTC.

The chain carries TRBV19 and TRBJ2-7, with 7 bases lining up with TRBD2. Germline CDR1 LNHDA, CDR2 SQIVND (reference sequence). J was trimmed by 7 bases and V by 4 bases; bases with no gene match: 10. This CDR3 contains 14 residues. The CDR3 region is CASSTDPTSLEQYF. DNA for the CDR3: TGTGCCAGTAGTACCGATCCGACTAGCCTAGAGCAGTACTTC.

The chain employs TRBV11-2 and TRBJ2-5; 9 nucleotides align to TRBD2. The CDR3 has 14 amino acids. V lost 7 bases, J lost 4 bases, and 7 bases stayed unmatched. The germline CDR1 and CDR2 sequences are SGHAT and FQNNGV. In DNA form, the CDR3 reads TGTGCCAGCAAGGCGGGAGGGCCGGTAGAGACCCAGTACTTC. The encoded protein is CASKAGGPVETQYF.

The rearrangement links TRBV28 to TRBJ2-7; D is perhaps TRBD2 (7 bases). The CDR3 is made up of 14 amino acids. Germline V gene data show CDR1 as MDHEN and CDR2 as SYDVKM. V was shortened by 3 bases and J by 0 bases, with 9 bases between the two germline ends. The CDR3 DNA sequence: TGTGCCAGCAGTTTGCGGGGGCACTCCTACGAGCAGTACTTC. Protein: CASSLRGHSYEQYF.

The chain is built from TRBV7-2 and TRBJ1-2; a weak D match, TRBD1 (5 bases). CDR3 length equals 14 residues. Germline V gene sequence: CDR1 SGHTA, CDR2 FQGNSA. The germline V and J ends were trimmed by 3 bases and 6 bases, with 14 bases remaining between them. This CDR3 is CASSFEGVFNGYTF. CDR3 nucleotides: TGTGCCAGCAGCTTCGAAGGGGTCTTTAATGGCTACACCTTC. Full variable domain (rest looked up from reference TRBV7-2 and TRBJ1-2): GAGVSQSPSNKVTEKGKDVELRCDPISGHTALYWYRQSLGQGLEFLIYFQGNSAPDKSGLPSDRFSAERTGGSVSTLTIQRTQQEDSAVYLCASSFEGVFNGYTFGSGTRLTVV.

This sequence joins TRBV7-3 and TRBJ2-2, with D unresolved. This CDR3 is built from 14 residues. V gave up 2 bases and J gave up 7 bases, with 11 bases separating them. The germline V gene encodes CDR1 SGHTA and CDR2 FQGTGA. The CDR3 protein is CASSLDPSGGELFF. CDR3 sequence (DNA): TGTGCCAGCAGCTTAGACCCTAGTGGCGGGGAGCTGTTTTTT.

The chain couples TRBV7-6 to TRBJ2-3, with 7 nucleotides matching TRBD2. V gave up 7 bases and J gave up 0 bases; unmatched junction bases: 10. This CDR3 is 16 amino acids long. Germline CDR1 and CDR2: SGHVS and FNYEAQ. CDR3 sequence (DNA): TGTGCCAGCACCTTGGGGGGAGGGGTGAGCACAGATACGCAGTATTTT. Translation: CASTLGGGVSTDTQYF.

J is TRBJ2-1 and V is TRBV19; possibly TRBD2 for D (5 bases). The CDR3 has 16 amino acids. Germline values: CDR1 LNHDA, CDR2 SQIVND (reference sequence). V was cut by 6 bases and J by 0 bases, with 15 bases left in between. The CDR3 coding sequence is TGTGCCAGTAGGACTTTGGCGGGCGCCTCCTACAATGAGCAGTTCTTC. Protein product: CASRTLAGASYNEQFF.

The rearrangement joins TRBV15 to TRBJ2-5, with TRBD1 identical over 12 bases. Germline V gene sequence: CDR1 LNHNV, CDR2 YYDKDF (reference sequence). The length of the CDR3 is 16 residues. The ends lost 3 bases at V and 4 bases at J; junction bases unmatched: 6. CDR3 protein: CATSRGQGASGETQYF. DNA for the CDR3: TGTGCCACCAGCAGGGGACAGGGGGCATCAGGAGAGACCCAGTACTTC.

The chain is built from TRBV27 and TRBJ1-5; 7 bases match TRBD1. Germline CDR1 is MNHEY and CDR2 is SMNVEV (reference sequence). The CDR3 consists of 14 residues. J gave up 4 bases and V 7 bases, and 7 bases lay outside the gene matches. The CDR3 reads CASKSTGLNQPQHF. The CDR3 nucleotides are TGTGCCAGCAAATCGACAGGGTTGAATCAGCCCCAGCATTTT.

CDR3 coding DNA: TGTGCCAGCGCGTCACTAGCGGGAGTAGGCAACAATGAGCAGTTCTTC. This gives the protein CASASLAGVGNNEQFF. The chain uses TRBV11-2 and TRBJ2-1; 11 nucleotides align to TRBD2. The CDR3 runs 16 residues. V shed 8 bases, J shed 5 bases, and the junction held 11 bases outside the gene matches. CDR1 is SGHAT and CDR2 is FQNNGV in the germline V gene.

The CDR3 region is CASSGRIAGGVDTQYF. DNA for the CDR3: TGTGCCAGCAGCGGGAGAATAGCGGGAGGTGTCGATACGCAGTATTTT. This chain joins TRBV11-3 and TRBJ2-3, with 10 bases matching TRBD2. Germline V gene data show CDR1 as SGHNT and CDR2 as YENEEA. CDR3 length equals 16 residues. J was trimmed by 6 bases and V by 5 bases; bases with no gene match: 11. Complete variable domain (other parts from reference TRBV11-3 and TRBJ2-3): EAGVVQSPRYKIIEKKQPVAFWCNPISGHNTLYWYLQNLGQGPELLIRYENEEAVDDSQLPKDRFSAERLKGVDSTLKIQPAELGDSAVYLCASSGRIAGGVDTQYFGPGTRLTVL.

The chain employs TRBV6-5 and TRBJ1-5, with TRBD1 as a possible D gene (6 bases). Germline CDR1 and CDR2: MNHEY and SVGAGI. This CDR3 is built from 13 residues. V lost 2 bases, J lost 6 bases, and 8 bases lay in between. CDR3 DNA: TGTGCCAGCAGTTACCTCAGGGGTCAGCCCCAGCATTTT. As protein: CASSYLRGQPQHF.

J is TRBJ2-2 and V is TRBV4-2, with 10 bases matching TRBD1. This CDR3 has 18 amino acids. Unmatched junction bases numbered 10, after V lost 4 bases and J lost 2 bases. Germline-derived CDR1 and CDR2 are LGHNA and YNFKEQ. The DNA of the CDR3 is TGTGCCAGCAGCCTCTGGACAGGGGGAGGGACAAACACCGGGGAGCTGTTTTTT. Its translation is CASSLWTGGGTNTGELFF.

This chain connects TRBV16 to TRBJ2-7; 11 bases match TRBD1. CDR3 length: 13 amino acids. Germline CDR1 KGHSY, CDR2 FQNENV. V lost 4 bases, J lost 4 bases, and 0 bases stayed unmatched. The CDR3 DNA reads TGTGCCAGCAGCCGGGACAGGGGGTACGAGCAGTACTTC. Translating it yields CASSRDRGYEQYF.

The CDR3 sequence is CASSFSGASYNEQFF. The CDR3 nucleotides are TGTGCCAGCAGTTTTAGCGGGGCCTCCTACAATGAGCAGTTCTTC. This chain links TRBV11-2 with TRBJ2-1; 8 bases are a match to TRBD2. This CDR3 is 15 amino acids long. Germline V CDR1 and CDR2: SGHAT, FQNNGV. The V segment lost 6 bases and the J segment 0 bases; nucleotides outside the gene matches: 4. Combining the CDR3 with reference TRBV11-2 and TRBJ2-1 gives the whole variable domain EAGVAQSPRYKIIEKRQSVAFWCNPISGHATLYWYQQILGQGPKLLIQFQNNGVVDDSQLPKDRFSAERLKGVDSTLKIQPAKLEDSAVYLCASSFSGASYNEQFFGPGTRLTVL.

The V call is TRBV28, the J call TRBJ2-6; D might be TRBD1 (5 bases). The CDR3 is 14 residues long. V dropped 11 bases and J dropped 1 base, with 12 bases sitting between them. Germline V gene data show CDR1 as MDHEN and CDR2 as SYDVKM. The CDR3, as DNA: TGTGCCGGACGAGACAGTTCTGGGGCCAACGTCCTGACTTTC. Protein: CAGRDSSGANVLTF.

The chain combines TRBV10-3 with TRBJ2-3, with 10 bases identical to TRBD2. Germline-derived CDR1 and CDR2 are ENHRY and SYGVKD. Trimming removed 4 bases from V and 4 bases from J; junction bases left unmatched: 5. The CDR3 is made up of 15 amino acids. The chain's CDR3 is CAISGLAGVADTQYF. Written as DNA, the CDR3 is TGTGCCATCAGTGGGCTAGCGGGAGTGGCAGATACGCAGTATTTT.